These 18 T cell receptor beta chains came from one sample sequenced in a study of blood T cell repertoires in COVID-19. The assay was immunoSEQ multiplex PCR, and TCRdb's table has in-frame clones only and misses some. The table has 200,000 to 250,000 clones, roughly 90% seen once. The specimen was peripheral blood. These receptors were collected from a man in his 60s with COVID-19, enrolled during active disease.

The CDR3 DNA sequence: TGTGCCTGGAGTGTACACTCGGGAGGAAACACCATATATTTT. It yields the protein CAWSVHSGGNTIYF. The rearrangement uses TRBV30 and TRBJ1-3, with D uncertain. CDR1 GTSNPN and CDR2 SVGIG come from the germline V gene (reference sequence). V shed 0 bases and J shed 4 bases, with 10 bases lying between them. This CDR3 has 14 amino acids.

The chain employs TRBV30 and TRBJ1-2; a possible D gene is TRBD1 (6 bases). The CDR3 runs to 14 residues. Per germline, CDR1 GTSNPN and CDR2 SVGIG (reference sequence). The V end lost 1 base, the J end lost 5 bases, and 14 bases lay between the germline ends. DNA of the CDR3: TGTGCCTGGAGTGCAGGGACACTAATATATGGCTACACCTTC. It codes for CAWSAGTLIYGYTF.

This chain joins TRBV2 and TRBJ1-5; D not resolved. Deletions cut 1 base from V and 1 base from J, with 8 bases between. The CDR3 has 15 amino acids. Germline V CDR1 and CDR2: SNHLY, FYNNEI. This CDR3 is CASSEGAGSNQPQHF. The CDR3 DNA reads as TGTGCCAGCAGTGAAGGGGCGGGAAGCAATCAGCCCCAGCATTTT.

The rearrangement links TRBV20-1 to TRBJ1-5; maybe TRBD1 (5 bases). The CDR3 spans 15 residues. CDR1 is DFQATT, CDR2 SNEGSKA, per germline (reference sequence). V lost 3 bases to trimming and J lost 7 bases, with 19 bases between them. The CDR3 DNA sequence: TGCAGTGCTAGTGGGGCGTCGGGATATTCCCAGCCCCAGCATTTT. Translation: CSASGASGYSQPQHF.

V usage is TRBV6-5 and J usage is TRBJ2-7, with D maybe TRBD1 (6 bases). This CDR3 is 14 amino acids long. V was clipped by 2 bases and J by 3 bases, with 11 bases between them. Germline V CDR1 and CDR2: MNHEY, SVGAGI. DNA of the CDR3: TGTGCCAGCAGTTACGGGGGACAAAACTACGAGCAGTACTTC. Translation: CASSYGGQNYEQYF.

This clone was seen more than once but under ten times. The chain recombines TRBV6-1 with TRBJ2-1; the D is unclear. The CDR3 covers 16 residues. V gave up 2 bases and J gave up 9 bases, with 20 bases separating them. Germline CDR1 MNHNS, CDR2 SASEGT. The CDR3 is CASSESVTRVAPEQFF. The CDR3 region has the DNA TGTGCCAGCAGTGAATCAGTGACTCGGGTGGCGCCTGAGCAGTTCTTC.

This clone was counted a single time. In nucleotides, the CDR3 is TGTGCCAGCAGCTTGCCGGGAGTACCCTCTGGAAACACCATATATTTT. As protein: CASSLPGVPSGNTIYF. This rearrangement joins TRBV5-6 to TRBJ1-3; D call uncertain. This CDR3 has 16 amino acids. CDR1 and CDR2 (germline): SGHDT, YYEEEE. The V end lost 1 base, the J end lost 0 bases, and 11 bases lay between the germline ends.

This clone was seen once. The J gene is TRBJ1-1, the V gene TRBV5-5; TRBD1 matches at 7 bases. V was pared by 0 bases and J by 5 bases, with 7 bases of the junction left unmatched. The CDR3 contains 15 residues. The germline CDR1 and CDR2 sequences are SGHKS and YYEKEE (reference sequence). CDR3 coding DNA: TGTGCCAGCAGCTTGGAATGGGCAGGGGGGACTGAAGCTTTCTTT. Residues: CASSLEWAGGTEAFF.

The V call is TRBV6-2 or TRBV6-3, the J call TRBJ2-7; perhaps TRBD2 as D (5 bases). CDR1 MNHEY and CDR2 SVGEGT come from the germline V gene. The V end lost 5 bases, the J end lost 3 bases, and 11 bases lay between the germline ends. This CDR3 spans 13 amino acids. DNA for the CDR3: TGTGCCAGCAGTCGCGGGTTAAACTACGAGCAGTACTTC. Translation: CASSRGLNYEQYF.

The chain joins TRBV4-3 to TRBJ2-1; D possibly corresponds to TRBD1 (5 bases). The length of the CDR3 is 15 residues. Trimming cost V 0 bases and J 0 bases, with 6 bases left between them. The germline CDR1 and CDR2 sequences are LGHNA and YSLEER. CDR3 sequence reads: CASSQDQGSYNEQFF. The CDR3 bases are TGCGCCAGCAGCCAAGATCAGGGCTCCTACAATGAGCAGTTCTTC.

The chain couples TRBV11-2 to TRBJ2-2; 8 nucleotides match TRBD1. The CDR3 runs 17 residues. V dropped 1 base and J dropped 4; count of bases not matched to a gene: 8. Germline CDR1 and CDR2: SGHAT and FQNNGV. The CDR3 protein is CASSLGDRIRGTGELFF. As DNA, the CDR3 is TGTGCCAGCAGCTTAGGGGACAGGATTCGAGGCACCGGGGAGCTGTTTTTT.

This clone was recorded once. This rearrangement joins TRBV7-3 to TRBJ2-7; D is possibly TRBD2 (5 bases). This CDR3 is 13 amino acids long. Germline assignment: CDR1 SGHTA and CDR2 FQGTGA. V dropped 0 bases and J dropped 2 bases, with 5 bases sitting between them. DNA of the CDR3: TGTGCCAGCAGCTTAACACTAGCCTACGAGCAGTACTTC. It specifies CASSLTLAYEQYF.

This chain uses TRBV28 with TRBJ2-1, with D possibly being TRBD2 (5 bases). V lost 9 bases and J 6 bases, leaving 9 bases between the germline ends. There are 11 residues in the CDR3. Looked up from germline, CDR1 is MDHEN and CDR2 is SYDVKM. The CDR3 here is CASEGPNEQFF. The CDR3 nucleotides are TGTGCCAGTGAGGGTCCCAATGAGCAGTTCTTC. Based on the CDR3 plus reference TRBV28 and TRBJ2-1, the full variable domain is DVKVTQSSRYLVKRTGEKVFLECVQDMDHENMFWYRQDPGLGLRLIYFSYDVKMKEKGDIPEGYSVSREKKERFSLILESASTNQTSMYLCASEGPNEQFFGPGTRLTVL.

This chain links TRBV11-2 with TRBJ2-7, with D hard to call. Germline V gives CDR1 SGHAT, CDR2 FQNNGV. This CDR3 spans 16 amino acids. The V end was cut by 3 bases, the J end by 2 bases, with 17 bases between. CDR3 coding DNA: TGTGCCAGCAGCTTTTCCGGTGGGCAGGCCGCCTACGAGCAGTACTTC. Its protein product is CASSFSGGQAAYEQYF.

The chain uses TRBV19 and TRBJ1-5, with D unclear. The CDR3 has 16 residues. From germline, CDR1 is LNHDA and CDR2 SQIVND (reference sequence). V was shortened by 5 bases and J by 1 base, with 15 bases between the two germline ends. CDR3 residues: CASSARMEKSNQPQHF. The CDR3 region has the DNA TGTGCCAGTAGTGCACGGATGGAGAAAAGCAATCAGCCCCAGCATTTT. Looking up the rest from reference TRBV19 and TRBJ1-5 gives the full variable domain: DGGITQSPKYLFRKEGQNVTLSCEQNLNHDAMYWYRQDPGQGLRLIYYSQIVNDFQKGDIAEGYSVSREKKESFPLTVTSAQKNPTAFYLCASSARMEKSNQPQHFGDGTRLSIL.

The chain carries TRBV4-1 and TRBJ1-6; no reliable D call. The CDR3 runs 15 residues. Germline V gives CDR1 MGHRA, CDR2 YSYEKL. Trimming cost V 4 bases and J 0 bases, with 7 bases left between them. As DNA, the CDR3 is TGCGCCAGCAGCCCGGGGAGCTCCTATAATTCACCCCTCCACTTT. It translates to CASSPGSSYNSPLHF.

The genes are TRBV5-1 and TRBJ2-1; 11 bases fit TRBD2. Per germline, CDR1 SGHRS and CDR2 YFSETQ. This CDR3 is built from 19 residues. J gave up 1 base and V 0 bases, and 9 bases lay outside the gene matches. CDR3 coding DNA: TGCGCCAGCAGCTTGGCCAGTCTAGCGGGAGGTCCTTCCTACAATGAGCAGTTCTTC. Translated, it gives CASSLASLAGGPSYNEQFF.

V is TRBV6-2 or TRBV6-3 and J is TRBJ1-3; tentative D call: TRBD1 (6 bases). The CDR3 extends over 17 amino acids. Trimming removed 2 bases at V and 0 bases at J, with 14 bases between. Germline V gene lookup returns CDR1 MNHEY and CDR2 SVGEGT. The CDR3 here is CASSYRGQRNSGNTIYF. The CDR3 region has the DNA TGTGCCAGCAGTTACAGGGGACAACGAAACTCTGGAAACACCATATATTTT.